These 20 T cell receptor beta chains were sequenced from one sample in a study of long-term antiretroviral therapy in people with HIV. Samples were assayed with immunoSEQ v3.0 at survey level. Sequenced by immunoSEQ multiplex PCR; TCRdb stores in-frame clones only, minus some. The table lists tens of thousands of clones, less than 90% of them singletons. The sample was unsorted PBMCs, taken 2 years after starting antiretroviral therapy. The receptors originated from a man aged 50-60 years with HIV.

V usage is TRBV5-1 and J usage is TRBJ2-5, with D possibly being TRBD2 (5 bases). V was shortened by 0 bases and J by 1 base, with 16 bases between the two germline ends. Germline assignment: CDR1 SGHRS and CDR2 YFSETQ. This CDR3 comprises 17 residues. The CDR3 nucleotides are TGCGCCAGCAGCTTGGCCTCTAGCCCGGTAGTCCAAGAGACCCAGTACTTC. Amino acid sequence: CASSLASSPVVQETQYF.

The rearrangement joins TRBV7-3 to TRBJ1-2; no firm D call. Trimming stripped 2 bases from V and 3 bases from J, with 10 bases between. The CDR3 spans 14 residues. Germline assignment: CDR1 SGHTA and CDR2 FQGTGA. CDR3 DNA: TGTGCCAGCAGCTTATCTAAGGCGGACTATGGCTACACCTTC. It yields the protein CASSLSKADYGYTF.

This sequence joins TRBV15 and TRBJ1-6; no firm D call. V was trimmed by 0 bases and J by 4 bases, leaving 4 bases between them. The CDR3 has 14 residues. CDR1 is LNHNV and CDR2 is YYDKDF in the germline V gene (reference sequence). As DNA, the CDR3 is TGTGCCACCAGCAGAGACAGGTATAATTCACCCCTCCACTTT. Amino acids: CATSRDRYNSPLHF.

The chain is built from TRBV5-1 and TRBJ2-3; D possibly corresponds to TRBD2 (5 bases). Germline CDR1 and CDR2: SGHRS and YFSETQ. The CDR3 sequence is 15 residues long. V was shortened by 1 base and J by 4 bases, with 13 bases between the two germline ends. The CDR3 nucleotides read TGCGCCAGCAGCTTGTATTTTCTCGGGGCAGATACGCAGTATTTT. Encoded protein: CASSLYFLGADTQYF.

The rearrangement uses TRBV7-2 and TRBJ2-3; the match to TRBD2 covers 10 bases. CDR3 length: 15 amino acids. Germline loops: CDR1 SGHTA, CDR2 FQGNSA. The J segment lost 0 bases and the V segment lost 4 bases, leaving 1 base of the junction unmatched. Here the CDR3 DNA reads TGTGCCAGCAGCTCACTAGCGGGAAGCACAGATACGCAGTATTTT. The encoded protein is CASSSLAGSTDTQYF. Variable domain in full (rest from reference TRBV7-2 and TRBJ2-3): GAGVSQSPSNKVTEKGKDVELRCDPISGHTALYWYRQSLGQGLEFLIYFQGNSAPDKSGLPSDRFSAERTGGSVSTLTIQRTQQEDSAVYLCASSSLAGSTDTQYFGPGTRLTVL.

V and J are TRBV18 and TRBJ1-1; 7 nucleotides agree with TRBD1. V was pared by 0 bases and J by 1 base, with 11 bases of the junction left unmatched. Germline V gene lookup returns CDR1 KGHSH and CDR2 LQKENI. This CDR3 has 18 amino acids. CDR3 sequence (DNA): TGTGCCAGCTCACCACCGTACCTTGTAAGACAGGGGAACACTGAAGCTTTCTTT. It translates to CASSPPYLVRQGNTEAFF.

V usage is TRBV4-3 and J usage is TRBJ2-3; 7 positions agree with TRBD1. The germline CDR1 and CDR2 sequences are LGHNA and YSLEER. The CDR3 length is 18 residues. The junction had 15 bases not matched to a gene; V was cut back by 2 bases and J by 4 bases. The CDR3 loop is CASSQSFLGQGDADTQYF. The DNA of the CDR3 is TGCGCCAGCAGCCAATCTTTCCTCGGGCAGGGGGACGCAGATACGCAGTATTTT.

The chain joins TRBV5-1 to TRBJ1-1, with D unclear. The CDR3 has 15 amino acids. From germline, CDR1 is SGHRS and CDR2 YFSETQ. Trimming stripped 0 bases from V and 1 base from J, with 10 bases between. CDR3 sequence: CASSLGQVTNTEAFF. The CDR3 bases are TGCGCCAGCAGCTTGGGGCAGGTGACGAACACTGAAGCTTTCTTT.

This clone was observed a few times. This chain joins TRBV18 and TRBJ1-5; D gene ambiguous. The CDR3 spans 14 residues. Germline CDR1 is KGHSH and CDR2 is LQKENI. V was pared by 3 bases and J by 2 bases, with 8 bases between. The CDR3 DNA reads TGTGCCAGCTCACCTACGGGAGGCAATCAGCCCCAGCATTTT. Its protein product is CASSPTGGNQPQHF.

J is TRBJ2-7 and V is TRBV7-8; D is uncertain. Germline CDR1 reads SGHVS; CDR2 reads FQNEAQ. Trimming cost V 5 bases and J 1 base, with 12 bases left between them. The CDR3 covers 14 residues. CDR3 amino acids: CASSPRRVSYEQYF. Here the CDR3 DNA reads TGTGCCAGCAGCCCCCGAAGGGTTTCCTACGAGCAGTACTTC.

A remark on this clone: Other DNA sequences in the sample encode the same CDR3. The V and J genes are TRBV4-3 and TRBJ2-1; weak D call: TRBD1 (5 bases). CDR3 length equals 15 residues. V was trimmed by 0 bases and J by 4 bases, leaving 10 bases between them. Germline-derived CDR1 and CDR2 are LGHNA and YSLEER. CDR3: CASSQDGNRYNEQFF. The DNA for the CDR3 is TGCGCCAGCAGCCAAGATGGAAACAGGTACAATGAGCAGTTCTTC.

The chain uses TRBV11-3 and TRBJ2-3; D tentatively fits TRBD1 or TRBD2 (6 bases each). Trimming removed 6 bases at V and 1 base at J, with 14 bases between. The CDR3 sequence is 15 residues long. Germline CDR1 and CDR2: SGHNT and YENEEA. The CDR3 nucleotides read TGTGCCAGCAGTCAGGGGCTAGCGCGCACAGATACGCAGTATTTT. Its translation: CASSQGLARTDTQYF.

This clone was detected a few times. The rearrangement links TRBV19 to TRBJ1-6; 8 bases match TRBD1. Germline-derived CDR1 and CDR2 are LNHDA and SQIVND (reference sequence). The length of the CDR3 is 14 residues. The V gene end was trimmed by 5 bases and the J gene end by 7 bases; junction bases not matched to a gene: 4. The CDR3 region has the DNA TGTGCCAGTAGTGTCTGGGACAGGAATTCACCCCTCCACTTT. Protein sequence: CASSVWDRNSPLHF.

CDR3 sequence: CASSYVDTQYF. The CDR3 nucleotides are TGTGCCAGCAGTTACGTAGATACGCAGTATTTT. V gene TRBV6-5 combines with J gene TRBJ2-3, with D unclear. Germline V gene lookup returns CDR1 MNHEY and CDR2 SVGAGI. V was shortened by 2 bases and J by 5 bases, with 2 bases between the two germline ends. The CDR3 loop spans 11 amino acids.

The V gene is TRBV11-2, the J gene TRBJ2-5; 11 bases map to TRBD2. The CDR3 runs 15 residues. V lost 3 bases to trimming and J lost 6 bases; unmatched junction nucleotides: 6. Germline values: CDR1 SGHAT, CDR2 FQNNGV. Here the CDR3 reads CASSFNSGGGKTQYF. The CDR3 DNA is TGTGCCAGCAGCTTCAATAGCGGGGGGGGCAAGACCCAGTACTTC.

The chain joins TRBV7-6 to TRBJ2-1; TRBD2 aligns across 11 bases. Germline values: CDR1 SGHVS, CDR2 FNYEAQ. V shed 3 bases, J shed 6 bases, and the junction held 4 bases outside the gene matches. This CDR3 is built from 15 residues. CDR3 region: CASSFSGGASNEQFF. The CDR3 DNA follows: TGTGCCAGCAGCTTTAGCGGGGGGGCCTCCAATGAGCAGTTCTTC.

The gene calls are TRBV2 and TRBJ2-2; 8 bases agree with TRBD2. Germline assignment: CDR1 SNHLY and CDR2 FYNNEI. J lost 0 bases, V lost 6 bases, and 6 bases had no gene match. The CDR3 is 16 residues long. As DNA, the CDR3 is TGTGCCAGCAGGGCTACTAGCGGAGCGAACACCGGGGAGCTGTTTTTT. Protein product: CASRATSGANTGELFF. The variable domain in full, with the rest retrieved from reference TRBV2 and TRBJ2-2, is EPEVTQTPSHQVTQMGQEVILRCVPISNHLYFYWYRQILGQKVEFLVSFYNNEISEKSEIFDDQFSVERPDGSNFTLKIRSTKLEDSAMYFCASRATSGANTGELFFGEGSRLTVL.

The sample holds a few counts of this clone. The CDR3 DNA reads TGTGCCAGCTCGGATGTCACCTACGAGCAGTACTTC. Protein: CASSDVTYEQYF. This chain uses TRBV18 with TRBJ2-7; no clear D gene. Per germline, CDR1 KGHSH and CDR2 LQKENI. Trimming shortened V by 6 bases and J by 2 bases, and 8 bases separated the two germline ends. This CDR3 is built from 12 residues.

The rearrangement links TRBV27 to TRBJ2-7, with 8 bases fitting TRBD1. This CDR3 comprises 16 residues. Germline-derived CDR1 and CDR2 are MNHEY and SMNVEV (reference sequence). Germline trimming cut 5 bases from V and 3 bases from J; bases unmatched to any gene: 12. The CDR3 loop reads CASSPAPGTGNYEQYF. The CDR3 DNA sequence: TGTGCCAGCAGTCCAGCCCCCGGGACAGGTAACTACGAGCAGTACTTC.

CDR3 nucleotide sequence: TGTGCCAGCAGCCCGTCAAGCTCCTACAATGAGCAGTTCTTC. The encoded protein is CASSPSSSYNEQFF. The chain carries TRBV28 and TRBJ2-1, with D unresolved. Per germline, CDR1 MDHEN and CDR2 SYDVKM. This CDR3 is 14 amino acids long. V shed 6 bases and J shed 0 bases, with 9 bases lying between them.